These 7 T cell receptor beta chains came from one sample sequenced in a study of T cell responses to AZD1222 COVID-19 vaccine. Assay: immunoSEQ multiplex PCR; the TCRdb copy retains only in-frame clones and omits some. The sample lists roughly 120,000 clones, roughly 88% occurring once. The sample here was peripheral blood, taken on day 0 of AZD1222 vaccination. The receptors shown here come from an adult in good health.

The V and J genes are TRBV4-2 and TRBJ2-4, with TRBD2 identical over 9 bases. Germline CDR1 is LGHNA and CDR2 is YNFKEQ. The CDR3 covers 17 residues. Trimming took 1 base from V and 9 from J; bases not matched to a gene: 13. CDR3 region: CASSQAAGGRGPSIQYF. CDR3 DNA: TGTGCCAGCAGCCAAGCAGCGGGGGGCCGGGGGCCTTCCATTCAGTACTTC.

The chain carries TRBV20-1 and TRBJ2-7; no definite D call. Trimming left V 6 bases short and J 1 base short, with 7 bases between. The CDR3 loop spans 11 amino acids. Germline V gene data show CDR1 as DFQATT and CDR2 as SNEGSKA (reference sequence). In nucleotides, the CDR3 is TGCAGTGCCCCCCGTTCCTACGAGCAGTACTTC. Its protein product is CSAPRSYEQYF.

V usage is TRBV12-3 or TRBV12-4 and J usage is TRBJ1-6, with D tentatively TRBD1 (5 bases). This CDR3 is built from 11 residues. V dropped 6 bases and J dropped 15 bases, with 12 bases sitting between them. This chain's CDR3 is CASRTQGYLHF. DNA for the CDR3: TGTGCCAGCAGGACGCAGGGTTACCTCCACTTT.

The chain uses TRBV18 and TRBJ2-7; 11 bases agree with TRBD1. V shed 2 bases and J 11 bases; nucleotides not matched to a gene: 5. Germline lookup yields CDR1 KGHSH and CDR2 LQKENI. The CDR3 totals 13 residues. CDR3 coding DNA: TGTGCCAGCTCACCAGAGGGACAGGGGGTGAAGTACTTC. As protein: CASSPEGQGVKYF.

This clone was seen a handful of times. The CDR3 DNA reads as TGTGCCAGTAGCCTCAGGGGGGTTGATCAGCCCCAGCATTTT. As protein: CASSLRGVDQPQHF. The chain carries TRBV19 and TRBJ1-5; 7 bases line up with TRBD1. The CDR3 is 14 amino acids. Per the germline V gene, CDR1 is LNHDA and CDR2 is SQIVND (reference sequence). V shed 6 bases, J shed 5 bases, and the junction held 7 bases outside the gene matches.

The chain uses TRBV7-9 and TRBJ1-4, with 10 bases that match TRBD1. The CDR3 has 17 amino acids. V dropped 5 bases and J dropped 4; count of bases not matched to a gene: 10. Germline V gene data show CDR1 as SEHNR and CDR2 as FQNEAQ (reference sequence). The CDR3 here is CASSRPRDRGYNEKLFF. For the CDR3, the DNA is TGTGCCAGCAGCCGTCCCCGGGACAGGGGTTATAATGAAAAACTGTTTTTT.

This chain joins TRBV20-1 and TRBJ1-6; 9 positions agree with TRBD1. Germline trimming cut 3 bases from V and 7 bases from J; bases unmatched to any gene: 7. The V gene's germline CDR1 is DFQATT and CDR2 SNEGSKA (reference sequence). The CDR3 extends over 15 amino acids. The chain's CDR3 is CSASSGTGRNSPLHF. CDR3 in DNA: TGCAGTGCTAGTTCTGGGACAGGGAGAAATTCACCCCTCCACTTT.